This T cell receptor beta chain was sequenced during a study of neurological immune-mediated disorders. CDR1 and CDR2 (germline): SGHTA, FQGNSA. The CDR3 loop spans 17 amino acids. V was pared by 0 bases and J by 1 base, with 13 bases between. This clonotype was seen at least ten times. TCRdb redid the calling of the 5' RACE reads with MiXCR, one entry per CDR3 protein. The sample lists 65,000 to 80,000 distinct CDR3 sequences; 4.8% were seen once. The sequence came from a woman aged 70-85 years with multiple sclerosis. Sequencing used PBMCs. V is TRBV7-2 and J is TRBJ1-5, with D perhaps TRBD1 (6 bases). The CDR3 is CASSLASQGMSNQPQHF. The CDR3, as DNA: TGTGCCAGCAGCTTAGCTTCACAGGGTATGAGCAATCAGCCCCAGCATTTT.